One T cell receptor (beta chain) is described in this entry. Its antigen is undetermined. V dropped 8 bases and J dropped 7 bases, with 17 bases sitting between them. The CDR3 totals 14 residues. Germline loops: CDR1 SEHNR, CDR2 FQNEAQ (reference sequence). The data were obtained in a study of cytomegalovirus exposure and HLA in healthy donors. PCR amplification relied on 60 Vbeta primers (plus 13 Jbeta primers). This table comes from immunoSEQ multiplex PCR, and its TCRdb copy is limited to in-frame clones, with some not included. The sample has about 140,000 clones, 65% to 85% seen once. Study results and caveats: Specific recognition of CMV antigens was confirmed in vitro for three chains (all CMV-associated). One cluster of highly shared sequence variants probably arose as a sequencing artifact. Immune exposure data for these donors was limited to CMV serostatus. In a later analysis, V- and J-gene trimming of beta chains associated with a DCLRE1C missense variant, replicated independently.

This sequence was found in a man under 40 in good health and CMV-seronegative. The V call is TRBV7-9, the J call TRBJ1-4; a weak D match, TRBD1 (5 bases). Input material: PBMCs. This chain's CDR3 is CASDPGDEGEKLFF. Written as DNA, the CDR3 is TGTGCCAGCGATCCGGGGGACGAGGGTGAAAAACTGTTTTTT.